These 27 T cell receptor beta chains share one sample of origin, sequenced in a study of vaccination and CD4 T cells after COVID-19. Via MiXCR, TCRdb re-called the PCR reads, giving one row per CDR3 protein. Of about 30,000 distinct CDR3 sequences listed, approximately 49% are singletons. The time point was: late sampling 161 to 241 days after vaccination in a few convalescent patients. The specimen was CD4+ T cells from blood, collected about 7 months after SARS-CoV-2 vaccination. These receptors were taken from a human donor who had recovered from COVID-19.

The CDR3 is CSANHRRGKETQYF. The CDR3 bases are TGCAGTGCTAATCACCGGCGGGGCAAAGAGACCCAGTACTTC. The chain couples TRBV20-1 to TRBJ2-5; a possible D gene is TRBD2 (6 bases). Per germline, CDR1 DFQATT and CDR2 SNEGSKA (reference sequence). Trimming shortened V by 4 bases and J by 3 bases, and 15 bases separated the two germline ends. The CDR3 runs 14 residues.

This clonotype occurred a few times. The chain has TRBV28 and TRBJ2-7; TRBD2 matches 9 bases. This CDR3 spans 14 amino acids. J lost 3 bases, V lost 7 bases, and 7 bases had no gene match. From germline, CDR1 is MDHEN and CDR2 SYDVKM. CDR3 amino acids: CASTLAGFGYEQYF. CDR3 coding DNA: TGTGCCAGCACTCTAGCGGGATTTGGCTACGAGCAGTACTTC.

CDR3 in DNA: TGTGCCAGTAGTACCCAGCCCCGAGCCAGCAATCAGCCCCAGCATTTT. Its protein is CASSTQPRASNQPQHF. V is TRBV19 and J is TRBJ1-5; D is unresolved. From germline, CDR1 is LNHDA and CDR2 SQIVND (reference sequence). The CDR3 has 16 residues. The V and J ends lost 4 bases and 1 base respectively, with 14 bases between them.

Here the CDR3 DNA reads TGCAGTGCTAGAGATTCCGGTGGGAGGACGAACACCGGGGAGCTGTTTTTT. It translates to CSARDSGGRTNTGELFF. The chain is built from TRBV20-1 and TRBJ2-2; tentative D call: TRBD2 (6 bases). V was pared by 0 bases and J by 0 bases, with 14 bases between. CDR1 is DFQATT, CDR2 SNEGSKA, per germline (reference sequence). This CDR3 region has 17 residues.

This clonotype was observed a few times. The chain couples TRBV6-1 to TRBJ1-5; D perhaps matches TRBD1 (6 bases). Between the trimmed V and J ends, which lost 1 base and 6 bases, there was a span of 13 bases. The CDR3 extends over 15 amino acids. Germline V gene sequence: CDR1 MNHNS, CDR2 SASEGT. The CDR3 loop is CASSEVTGISQPQHF. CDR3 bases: TGTGCCAGCAGTGAAGTCACAGGGATCAGTCAGCCCCAGCATTTT.

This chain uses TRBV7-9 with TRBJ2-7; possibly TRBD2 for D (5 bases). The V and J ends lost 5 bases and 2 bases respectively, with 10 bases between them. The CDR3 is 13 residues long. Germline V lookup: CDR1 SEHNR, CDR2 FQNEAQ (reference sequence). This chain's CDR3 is CASSIGETYEQYF. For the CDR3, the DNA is TGTGCCAGCAGCATCGGGGAAACCTACGAGCAGTACTTC.

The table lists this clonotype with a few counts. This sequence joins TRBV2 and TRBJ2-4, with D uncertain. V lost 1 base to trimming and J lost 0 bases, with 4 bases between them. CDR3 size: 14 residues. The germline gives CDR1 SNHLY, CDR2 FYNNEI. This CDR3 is CASSEGGAKNIQYF. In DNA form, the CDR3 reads TGTGCCAGCAGTGAAGGGGGAGCCAAAAACATTCAGTACTTC.

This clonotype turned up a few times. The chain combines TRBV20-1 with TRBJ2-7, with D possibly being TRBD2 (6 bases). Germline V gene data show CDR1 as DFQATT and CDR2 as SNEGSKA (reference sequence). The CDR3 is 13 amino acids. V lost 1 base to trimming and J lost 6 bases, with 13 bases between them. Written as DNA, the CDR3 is TGCAGTGCTAGAGGGCGGGAAGAGCGCGAGCAGTACTTC. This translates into CSARGREEREQYF.

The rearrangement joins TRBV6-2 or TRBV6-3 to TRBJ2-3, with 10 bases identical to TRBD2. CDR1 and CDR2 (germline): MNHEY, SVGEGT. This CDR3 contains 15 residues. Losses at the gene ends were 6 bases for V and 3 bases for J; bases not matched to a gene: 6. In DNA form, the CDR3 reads TGTGCCAGCAGCCTGAGCGGGAGGGAGACAGATACGCAGTATTTT. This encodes CASSLSGRETDTQYF.

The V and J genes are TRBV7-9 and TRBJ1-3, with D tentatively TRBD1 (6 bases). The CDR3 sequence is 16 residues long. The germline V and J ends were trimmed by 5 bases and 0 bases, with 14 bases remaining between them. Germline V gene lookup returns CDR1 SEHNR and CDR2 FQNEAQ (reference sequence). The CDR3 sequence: CASSPTDRISGNTIYF. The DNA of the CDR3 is TGTGCCAGCAGCCCCACGGACAGAATCTCTGGAAACACCATATATTTT.

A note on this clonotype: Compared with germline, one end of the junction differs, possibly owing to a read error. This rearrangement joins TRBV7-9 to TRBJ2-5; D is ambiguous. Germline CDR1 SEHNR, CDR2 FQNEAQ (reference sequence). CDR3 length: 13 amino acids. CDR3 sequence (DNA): TGTGCCAGCAACCCGTGGGCCTTCGAGACCCAGTATTTC. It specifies CASNPWAFETQYF.

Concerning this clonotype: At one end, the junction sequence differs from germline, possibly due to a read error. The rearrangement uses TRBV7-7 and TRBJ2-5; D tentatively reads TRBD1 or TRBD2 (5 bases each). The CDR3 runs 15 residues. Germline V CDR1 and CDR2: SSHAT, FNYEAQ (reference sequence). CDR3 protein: CASSLDSLALETQYF. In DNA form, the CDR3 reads TGTGCTAGCAGCTTAGACAGTTTAGCGCTGGAGACCCAGTACTTC. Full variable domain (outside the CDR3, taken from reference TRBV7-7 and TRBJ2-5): GAGVSQSPRYKVTKRGQDVTLRCDPISSHATLYWYQQALGQGPEFLTYFNYEAQPDKSGLPSDRFSAERPEGSISTLTIQRTEQRDSAMYRCASSLDSLALETQYFGPGTRLLVL.

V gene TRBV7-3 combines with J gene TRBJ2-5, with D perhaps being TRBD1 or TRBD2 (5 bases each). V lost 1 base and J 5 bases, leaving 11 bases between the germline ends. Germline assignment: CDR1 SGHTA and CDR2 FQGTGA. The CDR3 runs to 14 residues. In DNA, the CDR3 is TGTGCCAGCAGCTTAAGGGCAGGGACGGAGACCCAGTACTTC. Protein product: CASSLRAGTETQYF.

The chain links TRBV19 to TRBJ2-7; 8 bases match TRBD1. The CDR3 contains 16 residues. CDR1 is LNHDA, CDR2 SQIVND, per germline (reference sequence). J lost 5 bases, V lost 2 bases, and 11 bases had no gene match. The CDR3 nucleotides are TGTGCCAGTAGTATATTTGCCCCAGGGGGCCTTCACGAGCAGTACTTC. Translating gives CASSIFAPGGLHEQYF.

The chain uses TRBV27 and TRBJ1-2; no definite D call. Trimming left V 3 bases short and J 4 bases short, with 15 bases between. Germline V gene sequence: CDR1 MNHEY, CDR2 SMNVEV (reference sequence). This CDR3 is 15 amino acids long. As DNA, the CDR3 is TGTGCCAGCAGTTTTTCTGCAGTGGCAGCCTATGGCTACACCTTC. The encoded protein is CASSFSAVAAYGYTF.

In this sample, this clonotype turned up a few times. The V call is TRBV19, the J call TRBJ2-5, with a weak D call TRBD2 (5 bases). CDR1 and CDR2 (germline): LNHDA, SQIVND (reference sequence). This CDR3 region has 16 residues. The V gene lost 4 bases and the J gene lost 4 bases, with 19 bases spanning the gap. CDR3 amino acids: CASSNTLRRSGETQYF. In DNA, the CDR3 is TGTGCCAGTAGTAACACCCTCAGGAGGAGCGGAGAGACCCAGTACTTC.

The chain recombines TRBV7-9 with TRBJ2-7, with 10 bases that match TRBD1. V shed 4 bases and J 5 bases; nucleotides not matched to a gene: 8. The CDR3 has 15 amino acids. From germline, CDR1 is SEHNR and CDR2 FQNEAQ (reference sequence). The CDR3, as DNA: TGTGCCAGCAGCTCGCCCGGGACAGGGGAAGACGAGCAGTACTTC. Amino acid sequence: CASSSPGTGEDEQYF.

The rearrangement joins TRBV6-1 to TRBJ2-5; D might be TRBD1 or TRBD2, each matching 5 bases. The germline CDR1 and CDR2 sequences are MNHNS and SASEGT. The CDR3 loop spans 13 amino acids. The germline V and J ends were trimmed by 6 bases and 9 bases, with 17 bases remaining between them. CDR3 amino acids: CASSHPGFGAQYF. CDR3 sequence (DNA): TGTGCCAGCAGCCACCCAGGGTTCGGGGCCCAGTACTTC.

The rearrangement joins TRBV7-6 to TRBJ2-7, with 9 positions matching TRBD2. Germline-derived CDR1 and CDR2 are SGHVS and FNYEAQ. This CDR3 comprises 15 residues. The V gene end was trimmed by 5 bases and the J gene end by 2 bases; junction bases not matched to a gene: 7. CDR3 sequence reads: CASSILAGPAYEQYF. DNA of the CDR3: TGTGCCAGCAGCATACTAGCGGGTCCAGCCTACGAGCAGTACTTC.

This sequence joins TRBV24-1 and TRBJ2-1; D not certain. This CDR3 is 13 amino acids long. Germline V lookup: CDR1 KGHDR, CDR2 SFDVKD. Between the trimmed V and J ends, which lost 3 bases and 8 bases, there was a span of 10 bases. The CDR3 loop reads CATSDIGPYEQFF. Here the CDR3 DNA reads TGTGCCACCAGTGATATAGGGCCCTATGAGCAGTTCTTC.

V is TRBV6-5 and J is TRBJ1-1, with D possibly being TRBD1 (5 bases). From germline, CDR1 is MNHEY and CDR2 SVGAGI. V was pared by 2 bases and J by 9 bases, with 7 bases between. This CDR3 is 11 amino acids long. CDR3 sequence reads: CASSYGGQAFF. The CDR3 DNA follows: TGTGCCAGCAGTTACGGGGGACAAGCTTTCTTT.

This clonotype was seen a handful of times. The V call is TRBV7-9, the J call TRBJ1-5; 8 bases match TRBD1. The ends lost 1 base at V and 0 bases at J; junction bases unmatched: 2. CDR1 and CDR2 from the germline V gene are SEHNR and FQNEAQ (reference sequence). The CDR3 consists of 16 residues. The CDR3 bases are TGTGCCAGCAGCTTAGGACAGGGGAATAGCAATCAGCCCCAGCATTTT. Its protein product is CASSLGQGNSNQPQHF.

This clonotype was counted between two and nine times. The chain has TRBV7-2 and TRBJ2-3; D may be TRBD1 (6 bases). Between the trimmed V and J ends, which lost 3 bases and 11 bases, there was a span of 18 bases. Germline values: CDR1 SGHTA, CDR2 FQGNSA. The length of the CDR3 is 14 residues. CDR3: CASSLETGREEQYF. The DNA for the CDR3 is TGTGCCAGCAGCTTGGAAACAGGGAGAGAAGAGCAGTATTTT. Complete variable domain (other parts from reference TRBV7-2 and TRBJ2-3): GAGVSQSPSNKVTEKGKDVELRCDPISGHTALYWYRQSLGQGLEFLIYFQGNSAPDKSGLPSDRFSAERTGGSVSTLTIQRTQQEDSAVYLCASSLETGREEQYFGPGTRLTVL.

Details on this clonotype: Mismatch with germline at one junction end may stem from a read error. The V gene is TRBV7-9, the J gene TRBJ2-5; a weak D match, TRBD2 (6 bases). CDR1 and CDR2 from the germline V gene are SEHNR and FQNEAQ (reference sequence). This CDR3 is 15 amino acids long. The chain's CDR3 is CASSLARRGPETQHF. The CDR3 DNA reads TGTGCCAGCAGCTTAGCGCGGCGGGGCCCAGAGACCCAGCACTTC. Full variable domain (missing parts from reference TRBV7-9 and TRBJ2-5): DTGVSQNPRHKITKRGQNVTFRCDPISEHNRLYWYRQTLGQGPEFLTYFQNEAQLEKSRLLSDRFSAERPKGSFSTLEIQRTEQGDSAMYLCASSLARRGPETQHFGPGTRLLVL.

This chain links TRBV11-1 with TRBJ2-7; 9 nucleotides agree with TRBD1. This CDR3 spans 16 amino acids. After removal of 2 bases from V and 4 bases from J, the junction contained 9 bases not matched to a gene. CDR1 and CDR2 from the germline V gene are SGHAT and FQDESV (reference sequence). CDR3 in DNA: TGTGCCAGCAGCTTATTAACGGGACAGGGAGGGTACGAGCAGTACTTC. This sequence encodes CASSLLTGQGGYEQYF.

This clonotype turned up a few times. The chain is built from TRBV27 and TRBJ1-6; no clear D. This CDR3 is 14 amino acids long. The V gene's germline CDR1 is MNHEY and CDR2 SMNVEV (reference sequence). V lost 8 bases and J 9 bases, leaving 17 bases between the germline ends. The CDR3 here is CASSYEGMSSPLHF. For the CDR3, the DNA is TGTGCCAGCTCTTACGAGGGAATGAGTTCACCCCTCCACTTT.

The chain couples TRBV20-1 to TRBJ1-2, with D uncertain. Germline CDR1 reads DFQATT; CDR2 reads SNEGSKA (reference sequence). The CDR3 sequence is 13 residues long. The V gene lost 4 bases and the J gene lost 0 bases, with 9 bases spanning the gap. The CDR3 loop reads CSAITDSNYGYTF. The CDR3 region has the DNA TGCAGTGCTATAACAGACTCTAACTATGGCTACACCTTC.